Shown below are 23 T cell receptor beta chains from a single sample sequenced in a study of patients and donors after allogeneic stem cell transplantation. TCRdb re-derived calls from the RT-PCR reads in MiXCR, one entry per CDR3 protein. This table holds about 7,100 distinct CDR3 sequences, about 13% found once. Material: blood, either unsorted or a sorted T cell fraction (not recorded which). The receptors come from a human donor who was either an allogeneic HSCT recipient or a stem cell or donor lymphocyte infusion donor (not recorded which). It is not recorded whose cells these are; they may come from a transplant donor.

This clonotype came up a few times. V and J are TRBV19 and TRBJ2-7; no clear D gene. This CDR3 has 13 residues. CDR1 and CDR2 from the germline V gene are LNHDA and SQIVND (reference sequence). V lost 3 bases and J lost 3, with 9 bases in between. CDR3: CASSIRVNYEQYF. The CDR3 coding sequence is TGTGCCAGTAGTATTAGAGTCAACTACGAGCAGTACTTC.

This clonotype was detected many times. The genes are TRBV3-1 and TRBJ2-1; 11 positions agree with TRBD2. V gave up 1 base and J gave up 6 bases; unmatched junction bases: 5. The CDR3 has 16 amino acids. Looked up from germline, CDR1 is LGHDT and CDR2 is YNNKEL (reference sequence). CDR3 in DNA: TGTGCCAGCAGCCAAGGTAGACTAGCGGGAATCAATGAGCAGTTCTTC. As protein: CASSQGRLAGINEQFF.

This clonotype has a handful of counts. CDR3 sequence: CSAKGLADPNEQFF. CDR3 in DNA: TGCAGTGCTAAAGGACTAGCGGACCCCAATGAGCAGTTCTTC. This chain connects TRBV20-1 to TRBJ2-1, with TRBD2 matching over 10 bases. V shed 4 bases, J shed 6 bases, and the junction held 6 bases outside the gene matches. The CDR3 sequence is 14 residues long. Germline V gives CDR1 DFQATT, CDR2 SNEGSKA (reference sequence).

The chain uses TRBV7-8 and TRBJ2-2, with TRBD1 identical over 7 bases. The CDR3 contains 16 residues. After removal of 2 bases from V and 3 bases from J, the junction contained 6 bases not matched to a gene. Germline V CDR1 and CDR2: SGHVS, FQNEAQ. The DNA for the CDR3 is TGTGCCAGCAGCTTACGAGGGGGCTTGGACACCGGGGAGCTGTTTTTT. This codes for CASSLRGGLDTGELFF.

The chain recombines TRBV7-3 with TRBJ2-1, with 13 bases that match TRBD2. The junction had 8 bases not matched to a gene; V was cut back by 5 bases and J by 7 bases. The CDR3 has 16 amino acids. The germline gives CDR1 SGHTA, CDR2 FQGTGA. The CDR3 DNA reads TGTGCCAGCAGCCCCGGGACTAGCGGGACGGGTAATGAGCAGTTCTTC. This codes for CASSPGTSGTGNEQFF.

By share, this clonotype ranks as medium-sized (0.01 to 0.1%). The chain combines TRBV7-9 with TRBJ1-1, with D unclear. Germline lookup yields CDR1 SEHNR and CDR2 FQNEAQ (reference sequence). Trimming cost V 1 base and J 3 bases, with 9 bases left between them. CDR3 length: 14 amino acids. The CDR3 sequence is CASSLGRVDTEAFF. DNA for the CDR3: TGTGCCAGCAGCTTAGGGCGCGTCGACACTGAAGCTTTCTTT.

This clonotype was seen many times. The CDR3 reads CASSFAPETGDTGELFF. Here the CDR3 DNA reads TGTGCCAGCAGCTTCGCCCCCGAGACAGGGGACACCGGGGAGCTGTTTTTT. The chain has TRBV7-6 and TRBJ2-2; 8 nucleotides agree with TRBD1. The trim removed 3 bases at V and 3 bases at J, leaving 9 bases unmatched. CDR3 length: 17 amino acids. The germline V gene has CDR1 SGHVS and CDR2 FNYEAQ.

This clonotype was seen at least ten times. The genes are TRBV5-6 and TRBJ1-2, with D perhaps matching TRBD1 (6 bases). The CDR3 has 15 amino acids. Germline V CDR1 and CDR2: SGHDT, YYEEEE. The germline V and J ends were trimmed by 4 bases and 1 base, with 14 bases remaining between them. CDR3 in DNA: TGTGCCAGCAGCAGGCCCTGGACAGATAACTATGGCTACACCTTC. Translated: CASSRPWTDNYGYTF.

This clonotype was detected only a few times. The chain uses TRBV3-1 and TRBJ2-1; D gene ambiguous. Trimming cost V 2 bases and J 7 bases, with 12 bases left between them. The length of the CDR3 is 14 residues. The germline V gene has CDR1 LGHDT and CDR2 YNNKEL (reference sequence). The CDR3 sequence is CASSQRLGRNEQFF. The CDR3 DNA sequence: TGTGCCAGCAGCCAACGGCTAGGGCGTAATGAGCAGTTCTTC.

This clonotype was counted only a few times. The CDR3 coding sequence is TGTGCCATCAGTGACCCCCCAGGGGATAGCCCAACCCAGTACTTC. Its translation is CAISDPPGDSPTQYF. This chain connects TRBV10-3 to TRBJ2-5; perhaps TRBD1 as D (6 bases). CDR1 is ENHRY and CDR2 is SYGVKD in the germline V gene. Trimming shortened V by 3 bases and J by 8 bases, and 19 bases separated the two germline ends. The CDR3 extends over 15 amino acids.

This chain uses TRBV7-9 with TRBJ2-7, with D perhaps being TRBD1 or TRBD2 (5 bases each). CDR3 size: 15 residues. The germline gives CDR1 SEHNR, CDR2 FQNEAQ (reference sequence). Trimming pared 3 bases from V and 0 bases from J, leaving 12 bases between. The CDR3 DNA reads as TGTGCCAGCAGCTTCCCGGGACGGAGCTCCTACGAGCAGTACGTC. Translating it yields CASSFPGRSSYEQYV.

The chain joins TRBV6-2 or TRBV6-3 to TRBJ1-4; TRBD1 matches 7 bases. This CDR3 is 13 amino acids long. The V segment lost 5 bases and the J segment 6 bases; nucleotides outside the gene matches: 3. Germline V gene data show CDR1 as MNHEY and CDR2 as SVGEGT. The CDR3 loop is CASSDRVDEKLFF. CDR3 bases: TGTGCCAGCAGTGACAGGGTTGATGAAAAACTGTTTTTT.

Within the sample, this clonotype is medium-sized (0.01 to 0.1%). At one of its ends the junction is not consistent with the germline gene, which may arise from a read error. This chain links TRBV5-1 with TRBJ1-1; 7 bases align to TRBD1. Germline V gene data show CDR1 as SGHRS and CDR2 as YFSETQ. The length of the CDR3 is 14 residues. CDR3 bases: TGCGCCAGCAGATTGGGACAGCCGAACACTGAAGCTTTCTTT. Its translation: CASRLGQPNTEAFF.

This clonotype has just a few counts. The V gene is TRBV7-9, the J gene TRBJ2-7, with unresolved D. The CDR3 consists of 12 residues. Trimming removed 5 bases from V and 6 bases from J, with 11 bases in between. Germline CDR1 is SEHNR and CDR2 is FQNEAQ (reference sequence). The CDR3 sequence is CASSPGRLEQYF. Here the CDR3 DNA reads TGTGCCAGCAGCCCCGGCCGACTCGAGCAGTACTTC.

In this sample, this clonotype turned up a few times. The chain links TRBV7-8 to TRBJ1-5; 8 positions match TRBD1. This CDR3 contains 18 residues. V was pared by 4 bases and J by 0 bases, with 11 bases of the junction left unmatched. Germline loops: CDR1 SGHVS, CDR2 FQNEAQ. CDR3 sequence (DNA): TGTGCCAGCAGCTCCCTATTCGAGGACAGGGCTAGCAATCAGCCCCAGCATTTT. It translates to CASSSLFEDRASNQPQHF.

This clonotype was found a few times. J is TRBJ2-1 and V is TRBV20-1; D remains unclear. The CDR3 has 12 amino acids. V was clipped by 6 bases and J by 8 bases, with 14 bases between them. Per the germline V gene, CDR1 is DFQATT and CDR2 is SNEGSKA (reference sequence). CDR3 sequence reads: CSATRFVDEQFF. The CDR3 DNA follows: TGCAGTGCAACCAGATTCGTAGATGAGCAGTTCTTC.

This clonotype was seen only a few times. The genes are TRBV10-3 and TRBJ2-7; 9 bases are shared with TRBD1. Germline loops: CDR1 ENHRY, CDR2 SYGVKD. The CDR3 has 13 amino acids. The junction had 11 bases not matched to a gene; V was cut back by 10 bases and J by 7 bases. CDR3 DNA sequence: TGTGCCAACCAACAGGGGGCGTCGGAAGAGCAGTACTTC. Translation: CANQQGASEEQYF.

This clonotype was seen a few times. J is TRBJ1-5 and V is TRBV19; 7 positions match TRBD1. CDR1 is LNHDA and CDR2 is SQIVND in the germline V gene (reference sequence). Unmatched junction bases numbered 9, after V lost 5 bases and J lost 5 bases. The CDR3 loop spans 15 amino acids. The CDR3 region has the DNA TGTGCCAGTAGTCCTGACAGGGCTCTCCATCAGCCCCAGCATTTT. It is translated as CASSPDRALHQPQHF.

DNA of the CDR3: TGTGCCAGCGGCTCTAGCACAGATACGCAGTATTTT. Translated, it gives CASGSSTDTQYF. V usage is TRBV11-3 and J usage is TRBJ2-3; no clear D gene. The CDR3 is 12 residues long. Germline V gene lookup returns CDR1 SGHNT and CDR2 YENEEA. Trimming took 8 bases from V and 0 from J, leaving 6 bases between them.

This clonotype came up a few times. The chain recombines TRBV4-2 with TRBJ2-1; 7 bases align to TRBD2. The CDR3 length is 15 residues. From germline, CDR1 is LGHNA and CDR2 YNFKEQ. V was pared by 7 bases and J by 8 bases, with 14 bases of the junction left unmatched. The CDR3 is CASKSGGLGSYEQFF. The CDR3 region has the DNA TGTGCCAGCAAGTCGGGGGGATTGGGTAGTTATGAGCAGTTCTTC.

This clonotype was counted many times. This sequence joins TRBV6-2 or TRBV6-3 and TRBJ2-1; D is unresolved. Germline V CDR1 and CDR2: MNHEY, SVGEGT. The CDR3 runs 15 residues. Trimming pared 2 bases from V and 5 bases from J, leaving 13 bases between. The CDR3, as DNA: TGTGCCAGCAGTTACACGTCTACCTGGGACAATGAGCAGTTCTTC. Translated: CASSYTSTWDNEQFF.

This clonotype was seen a handful of times. V and J are TRBV4-1 and TRBJ1-2; D remains unclear. The CDR3 spans 13 residues. Germline V gene data show CDR1 as MGHRA and CDR2 as YSYEKL. Trimming stripped 0 bases from V and 8 bases from J, with 10 bases between. DNA of the CDR3: TGCGCCAGCAGCCAAGATGCAGGCAGCGGCTACACCTTC. Its protein product is CASSQDAGSGYTF.

This clonotype was seen ten or more times. The V and J genes are TRBV4-3 and TRBJ2-5, with unresolved D. V was clipped by 1 base and J by 2 bases, with 5 bases between them. Per the germline V gene, CDR1 is LGHNA and CDR2 is YSLEER. The CDR3 spans 13 residues. Written as DNA, the CDR3 is TGCGCCAGCAGCCAAGCCCATCAAGAGACCCAGTACTTC. This gives the protein CASSQAHQETQYF.